This is a list of T cell receptor beta chains from one sample in a study of CD8 T cells in Susac syndrome. Using its own MiXCR run on the immunoSEQ multiplex PCR reads, TCRdb lists one record per CDR3 protein. The sample yields about 290,000 distinct CDR3 sequences, 65% to 90% seen once. The material sequenced was CD8+ T cells from PBMCs. These receptors originate from a human donor with multiple sclerosis. CDR3s include the opening cysteine and the closing phenylalanine or tryptophan. The order of the fields is clone size, J gene, D gene, V gene, CDR3 protein, CDR3 DNA. D genes are given only for firm matches. Some rows mark clone size as missing; the rest say once, few, many or name a class of expanded clone.

clone size: NA
J gene: TRBJ2-7
D gene: NA
V gene: TRBV12-3/TRBV12-4
CDR3 protein: CASSASGYEQYF
CDR3 DNA: TGTGCCAGCAGTGCAAGCGGCTACGAGCAGTACTTC

clone size: NA
J gene: TRBJ2-7
D gene: NA
V gene: TRBV7-9
CDR3 protein: CASSPDTAEQYF
CDR3 DNA: TGTGCCAGCAGCCCAGACACGGCCGAGCAGTACTTC

clone size: NA
J gene: TRBJ1-1
D gene: TRBD1
V gene: TRBV4-3
CDR3 protein: CASSQGLRDRNTEAFF
CDR3 DNA: TGCGCCAGCAGCCAAGGCCTGCGGGACAGGAACACTGAAGCTTTCTTT

clone size: NA
J gene: TRBJ1-1
D gene: NA
V gene: TRBV4-1
CDR3 protein: CASSQDRTLNTEAFF
CDR3 DNA: TGCGCCAGCAGCCAAGACAGGACTCTGAACACTGAAGCTTTCTTT

clone size: NA
J gene: TRBJ2-7
D gene: NA
V gene: TRBV28
CDR3 protein: CASSFSGTLFYEQYF
CDR3 DNA: TGTGCCAGCAGTTTTTCCGGGACGCTATTCTACGAGCAGTACTTC

clone size: NA
J gene: TRBJ2-1
D gene: TRBD2
V gene: TRBV5-4
CDR3 protein: CASSTGLAGSYNEQFF
CDR3 DNA: TGTGCCAGCAGCACGGGACTAGCGGGATCCTACAATGAGCAGTTCTTC

clone size: NA
J gene: TRBJ2-3
D gene: NA
V gene: TRBV5-4
CDR3 protein: CASSLWTHDTDTQYF
CDR3 DNA: TGTGCCAGCAGCTTGTGGACCCACGACACAGATACGCAGTATTTT

clone size: NA
J gene: TRBJ2-3
D gene: TRBD1
V gene: TRBV7-9
CDR3 protein: CASSSGQATSTDTQYF
CDR3 DNA: TGTGCCAGCAGCTCGGGACAGGCCACCAGCACAGATACGCAGTATTTT

clone size: NA
J gene: TRBJ2-1
D gene: TRBD2
V gene: TRBV7-9
CDR3 protein: CASSLRAGVQNEQFF
CDR3 DNA: TGTGCCAGCAGCTTAAGAGCGGGAGTGCAGAATGAGCAGTTCTTC

clone size: once
J gene: TRBJ2-7
D gene: NA
V gene: TRBV19
CDR3 protein: CASTTIPSYEQYF
CDR3 DNA: TGTGCCAGTACAACAATCCCCTCCTACGAGCAGTACTTC

clone size: NA
J gene: TRBJ2-3
D gene: TRBD1
V gene: TRBV6-1
CDR3 protein: CASRGTGGMDTQYF
CDR3 DNA: TGTGCCAGCAGAGGGACAGGGGGCATGGATACGCAGTATTTT

clone size: NA
J gene: TRBJ2-7
D gene: NA
V gene: TRBV27
CDR3 protein: CASSPTSGSLVYEQYF
CDR3 DNA: TGTGCCAGCAGTCCTACATCAGGGTCCCTCGTATACGAGCAGTACTTC

clone size: NA
J gene: TRBJ1-2
D gene: TRBD1
V gene: TRBV6-5
CDR3 protein: CASRPRDRDGYTF
CDR3 DNA: TGTGCCAGCAGACCCCGGGACAGGGATGGCTACACCTTC

clone size: NA
J gene: TRBJ2-7
D gene: TRBD1
V gene: TRBV5-1
CDR3 protein: CASSWTGQTYEQYF
CDR3 DNA: TGCGCCAGCAGCTGGACGGGACAGACCTACGAGCAGTACTTC

clone size: few
J gene: TRBJ2-1
D gene: TRBD2
V gene: TRBV4-1
CDR3 protein: CASSQDALAGVISYNEQFF
CDR3 DNA: TGCGCCAGCAGCCAAGATGCGCTAGCGGGAGTAATCTCCTACAATGAGCAGTTCTTC

clone size: NA
J gene: TRBJ2-7
D gene: TRBD1
V gene: TRBV14
CDR3 protein: CASSEGYGTGVYEQYF
CDR3 DNA: TGTGCCAGCAGCGAAGGGTACGGGACAGGAGTTTACGAGCAGTACTTC

clone size: NA
J gene: TRBJ1-5
D gene: NA
V gene: TRBV3-1
CDR3 protein: CASSQDGHYSNQPQHF
CDR3 DNA: TGTGCCAGCAGCCAAGATGGGCACTATAGCAATCAGCCCCAGCATTTT

clone size: NA
J gene: TRBJ2-3
D gene: TRBD2
V gene: TRBV20-1
CDR3 protein: CSARGYGTSGSSGTDTQYF
CDR3 DNA: TGCAGTGCTAGAGGTTACGGGACTAGCGGGAGTTCCGGCACAGATACGCAGTATTTT

clone size: few
J gene: TRBJ2-1
D gene: NA
V gene: TRBV27
CDR3 protein: CASSSLPSNEQFF
CDR3 DNA: TGTGCCAGCAGTTCGCTACCTTCCAATGAGCAGTTCTTC

clone size: NA
J gene: TRBJ2-1
D gene: NA
V gene: TRBV11-3
CDR3 protein: CASSPGLTYNEQFF
CDR3 DNA: TGTGCCAGCAGCCCAGGACTGACCTACAATGAGCAGTTCTTC

clone size: NA
J gene: TRBJ2-7
D gene: TRBD2
V gene: TRBV5-6
CDR3 protein: CASSLASGGSYEQYF
CDR3 DNA: TGTGCCAGCAGCTTGGCGTCGGGAGGTTCCTACGAGCAGTACTTC

clone size: NA
J gene: TRBJ2-1
D gene: TRBD2
V gene: TRBV19
CDR3 protein: CASSMPGRAFNEQFF
CDR3 DNA: TGTGCCAGTAGTATGCCCGGGAGGGCCTTCAATGAGCAGTTCTTC

clone size: NA
J gene: TRBJ2-5
D gene: NA
V gene: TRBV7-8
CDR3 protein: CASSLQEETQYF
CDR3 DNA: TGTGCCAGCAGCTTACAGGAAGAGACCCAGTACTTC

clone size: NA
J gene: TRBJ2-7
D gene: NA
V gene: TRBV27
CDR3 protein: CASSLWTGQSPYEQYF
CDR3 DNA: TGTGCCAGCAGTTTATGGACGGGGCAGAGCCCCTACGAGCAGTACTTC

clone size: NA
J gene: TRBJ2-1
D gene: TRBD1
V gene: TRBV27
CDR3 protein: CASSPYFGQVNEQFF
CDR3 DNA: TGTGCCAGCAGTCCCTATTTTGGACAGGTTAATGAGCAGTTCTTC

clone size: NA
J gene: TRBJ2-7
D gene: NA
V gene: TRBV6-1
CDR3 protein: CASSLIPGLAYTYEQYF
CDR3 DNA: TGTGCCAGCAGCCTCATACCGGGACTCGCATATACCTACGAGCAGTACTTC

clone size: NA
J gene: TRBJ1-2
D gene: TRBD1
V gene: TRBV12-3/TRBV12-4
CDR3 protein: CASSYRTGDNYGYTF
CDR3 DNA: TGTGCCAGCAGTTATAGGACAGGGGATAACTATGGCTACACCTTC

clone size: NA
J gene: TRBJ1-2
D gene: NA
V gene: TRBV5-5
CDR3 protein: CASSLGLLYGYTF
CDR3 DNA: TGTGCCAGCAGCTTAGGACTCCTATATGGCTACACCTTC

clone size: NA
J gene: TRBJ2-5
D gene: NA
V gene: TRBV28
CDR3 protein: CASTLGAFGTQYF
CDR3 DNA: TGTGCCAGCACCTTAGGGGCCTTCGGGACCCAGTACTTC

clone size: NA
J gene: TRBJ1-1
D gene: NA
V gene: TRBV6-5
CDR3 protein: CASSYLLGTNTEAFF
CDR3 DNA: TGTGCCAGCAGTTACCTCCTAGGGACGAACACTGAAGCTTTCTTT

clone size: NA
J gene: TRBJ2-1
D gene: TRBD2
V gene: TRBV20-1
CDR3 protein: CSASRPSGYNEQFF
CDR3 DNA: TGCAGTGCTAGCCGTCCTAGCGGCTACAATGAGCAGTTCTTC

clone size: once
J gene: TRBJ2-7
D gene: NA
V gene: TRBV24-1
CDR3 protein: CATSAAYGYEQYF
CDR3 DNA: TGTGCCACCAGTGCAGCGTATGGATACGAGCAGTACTTC

clone size: NA
J gene: TRBJ2-7
D gene: NA
V gene: TRBV30
CDR3 protein: CAWSDGYEQYF
CDR3 DNA: TGTGCCTGGAGTGATGGCTACGAGCAGTACTTC

clone size: once
J gene: TRBJ2-7
D gene: TRBD1
V gene: TRBV28
CDR3 protein: CASTETGTVGFYEQYF
CDR3 DNA: TGTGCCAGCACCGAAACCGGGACAGTCGGTTTCTACGAGCAGTACTTC

clone size: NA
J gene: TRBJ1-1
D gene: NA
V gene: TRBV6-4
CDR3 protein: CASSRGVDTEAFF
CDR3 DNA: TGTGCCAGCAGTCGGGGTGTGGACACTGAAGCTTTCTTT

clone size: NA
J gene: TRBJ1-2
D gene: NA
V gene: TRBV9
CDR3 protein: CASSSRASWGGYTF
CDR3 DNA: TGTGCCAGCAGCTCCCGGGCCTCCTGGGGAGGCTACACCTTC

clone size: NA
J gene: TRBJ2-7
D gene: NA
V gene: TRBV5-1
CDR3 protein: CASSVRTVLSPNYEQYF
CDR3 DNA: TGCGCCAGCAGCGTACGGACCGTACTAAGCCCGAACTACGAGCAGTACTTC

clone size: NA
J gene: TRBJ2-1
D gene: NA
V gene: TRBV7-6
CDR3 protein: CASSFPAQGYNEQFF
CDR3 DNA: TGTGCCAGCAGCTTTCCGGCACAGGGCTACAATGAGCAGTTCTTC

clone size: NA
J gene: TRBJ1-1
D gene: NA
V gene: TRBV7-2
CDR3 protein: CASSLSNKNTEAFF
CDR3 DNA: TGTGCCAGCAGCTTGTCGAACAAGAACACTGAAGCTTTCTTT

clone size: NA
J gene: TRBJ2-2
D gene: NA
V gene: TRBV12-3/TRBV12-4
CDR3 protein: CASSLWVRGTGELFF
CDR3 DNA: TGTGCCAGCAGTTTATGGGTACGCGGCACCGGGGAGCTGTTTTTT

clone size: NA
J gene: TRBJ2-7
D gene: TRBD1
V gene: TRBV6-1
CDR3 protein: CASSPRTGLSYEQYF
CDR3 DNA: TGTGCCAGCAGTCCCCGGACAGGCCTATCCTACGAGCAGTACTTC

clone size: NA
J gene: TRBJ2-5
D gene: TRBD2
V gene: TRBV20-1
CDR3 protein: CSANPGTSGREWETQYF
CDR3 DNA: TGCAGTGCTAACCCCGGGACTAGCGGGAGAGAATGGGAGACCCAGTACTTC

clone size: NA
J gene: TRBJ2-7
D gene: NA
V gene: TRBV19
CDR3 protein: CASSRSPRVSDEQYF
CDR3 DNA: TGTGCCAGTAGTAGGAGCCCCCGGGTATCTGACGAGCAGTACTTC

clone size: NA
J gene: TRBJ2-1
D gene: TRBD2
V gene: TRBV19
CDR3 protein: CASSIDASGRAGGYNEQFF
CDR3 DNA: TGTGCCAGTAGTATAGATGCAAGCGGGAGGGCCGGCGGCTACAATGAGCAGTTCTTC

clone size: NA
J gene: TRBJ2-3
D gene: TRBD1
V gene: TRBV29-1
CDR3 protein: CSVEPGDRAPDTQYF
CDR3 DNA: TGCAGCGTTGAACCTGGGGACAGGGCCCCAGATACGCAGTATTTT

clone size: NA
J gene: TRBJ1-5
D gene: NA
V gene: TRBV10-3
CDR3 protein: CAISESPVNQPQHF
CDR3 DNA: TGTGCCATCAGTGAGTCGCCAGTGAATCAGCCCCAGCATTTT

clone size: few
J gene: TRBJ1-1
D gene: NA
V gene: TRBV7-2
CDR3 protein: CASNSGLGGTEAFF
CDR3 DNA: TGTGCCAGCAACTCGGGACTGGGAGGCACTGAAGCTTTCTTT

clone size: NA
J gene: TRBJ2-1
D gene: NA
V gene: TRBV7-9
CDR3 protein: CASSPRPVSYNEQFF
CDR3 DNA: TGTGCCAGCAGCCCAAGACCGGTCTCCTACAATGAGCAGTTCTTC

clone size: NA
J gene: TRBJ2-3
D gene: NA
V gene: TRBV28
CDR3 protein: CAIAAGPIVDTQYF
CDR3 DNA: TGTGCCATCGCGGCGGGTCCCATCGTAGATACGCAGTATTTT

clone size: NA
J gene: TRBJ2-2
D gene: NA
V gene: TRBV20-1
CDR3 protein: CSAADRQTGELFF
CDR3 DNA: TGCAGTGCTGCGGACAGACAAACCGGGGAGCTGTTTTTT

clone size: NA
J gene: TRBJ1-2
D gene: NA
V gene: TRBV2
CDR3 protein: CASSAGFSVYGYTF
CDR3 DNA: TGTGCCAGCAGTGCAGGGTTCTCGGTCTATGGCTACACCTTC